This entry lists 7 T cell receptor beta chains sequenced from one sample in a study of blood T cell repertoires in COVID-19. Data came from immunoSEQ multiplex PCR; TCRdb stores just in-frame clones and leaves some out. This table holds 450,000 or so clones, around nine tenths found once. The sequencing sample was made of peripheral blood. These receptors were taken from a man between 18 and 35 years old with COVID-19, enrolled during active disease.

CDR3 in DNA: TGTGCCAGCAGCCGGGCAGGGGATCAGCCCCAGCATTTT. Protein: CASSRAGDQPQHF. This chain joins TRBV11-1 and TRBJ1-5, with D perhaps TRBD1 (6 bases). Germline V gene sequence: CDR1 SGHAT, CDR2 FQDESV (reference sequence). The CDR3 length is 13 residues. The V gene lost 5 bases and the J gene lost 5 bases, with 10 bases spanning the gap.

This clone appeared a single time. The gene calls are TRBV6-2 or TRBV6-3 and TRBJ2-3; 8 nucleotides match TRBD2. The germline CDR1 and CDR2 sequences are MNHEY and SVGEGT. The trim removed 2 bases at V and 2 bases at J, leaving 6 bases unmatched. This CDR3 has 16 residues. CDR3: CASSYGRLAITDTQYF. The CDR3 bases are TGTGCCAGCAGTTACGGGAGACTAGCGATCACAGATACGCAGTATTTT.

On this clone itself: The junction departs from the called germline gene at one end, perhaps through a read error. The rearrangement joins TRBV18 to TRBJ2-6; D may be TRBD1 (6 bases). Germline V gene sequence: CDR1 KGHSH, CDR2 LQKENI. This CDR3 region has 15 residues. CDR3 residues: CASSPNEVGTNALTF. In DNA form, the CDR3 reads TGTGCCAGCTCACCTAATGAAGTGGGGACAAACGCCCTGACTTTC. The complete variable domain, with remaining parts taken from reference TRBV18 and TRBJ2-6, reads NAGVMQNPRHLVRRRGQEARLRCSPMKGHSHVYWYRQLPEEGLKFMVYLQKENIIDESGMPKERFSAEFPKEGPSILRIQQVVRGDSAAYFCASSPNEVGTNALTFGAGSRLTVL.

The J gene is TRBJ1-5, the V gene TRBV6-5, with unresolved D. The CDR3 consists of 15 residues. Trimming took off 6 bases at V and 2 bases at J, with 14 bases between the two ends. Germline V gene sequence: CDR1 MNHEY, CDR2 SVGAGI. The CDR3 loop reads CASSLSPRGNQPQHF. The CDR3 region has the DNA TGTGCCAGCAGCCTCAGCCCTCGGGGCAATCAGCCCCAGCATTTT.

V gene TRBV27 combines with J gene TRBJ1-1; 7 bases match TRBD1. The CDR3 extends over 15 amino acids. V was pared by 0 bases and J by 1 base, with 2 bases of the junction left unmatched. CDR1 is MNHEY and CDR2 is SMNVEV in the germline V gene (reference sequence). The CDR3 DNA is TGTGCCAGCAGTTTATCCCCAGGGGGGAACACTGAAGCTTTCTTT. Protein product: CASSLSPGGNTEAFF.

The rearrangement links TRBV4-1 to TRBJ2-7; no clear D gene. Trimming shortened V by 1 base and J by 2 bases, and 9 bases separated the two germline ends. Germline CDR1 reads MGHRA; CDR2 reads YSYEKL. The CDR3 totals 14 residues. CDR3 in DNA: TGCGCCAGCAGCCAAGCATTCAGGACCTACGAGCAGTACTTC. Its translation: CASSQAFRTYEQYF.

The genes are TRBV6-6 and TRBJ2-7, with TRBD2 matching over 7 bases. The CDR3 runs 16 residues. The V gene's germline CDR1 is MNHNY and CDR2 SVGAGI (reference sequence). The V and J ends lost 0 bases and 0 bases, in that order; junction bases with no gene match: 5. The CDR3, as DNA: TGTGCCAGCAGTTACTCCGTGCGGGGGTCCTCCTACGAGCAGTACTTC. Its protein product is CASSYSVRGSSYEQYF.